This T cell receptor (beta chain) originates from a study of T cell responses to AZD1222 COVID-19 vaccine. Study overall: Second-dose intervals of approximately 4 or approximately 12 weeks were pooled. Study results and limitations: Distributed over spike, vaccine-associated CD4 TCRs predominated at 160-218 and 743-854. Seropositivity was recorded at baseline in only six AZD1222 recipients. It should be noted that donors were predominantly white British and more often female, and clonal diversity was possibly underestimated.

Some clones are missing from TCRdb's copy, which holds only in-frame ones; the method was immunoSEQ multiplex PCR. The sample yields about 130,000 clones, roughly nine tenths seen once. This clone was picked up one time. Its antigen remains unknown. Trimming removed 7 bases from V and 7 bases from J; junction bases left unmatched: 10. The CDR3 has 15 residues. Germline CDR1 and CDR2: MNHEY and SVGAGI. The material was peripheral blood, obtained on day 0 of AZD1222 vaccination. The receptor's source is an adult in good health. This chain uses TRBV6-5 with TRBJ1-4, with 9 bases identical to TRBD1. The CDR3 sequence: CASMTGGSPGEKLFF. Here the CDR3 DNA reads TGTGCCAGCATGACAGGGGGATCTCCGGGTGAAAAACTGTTTTTT.